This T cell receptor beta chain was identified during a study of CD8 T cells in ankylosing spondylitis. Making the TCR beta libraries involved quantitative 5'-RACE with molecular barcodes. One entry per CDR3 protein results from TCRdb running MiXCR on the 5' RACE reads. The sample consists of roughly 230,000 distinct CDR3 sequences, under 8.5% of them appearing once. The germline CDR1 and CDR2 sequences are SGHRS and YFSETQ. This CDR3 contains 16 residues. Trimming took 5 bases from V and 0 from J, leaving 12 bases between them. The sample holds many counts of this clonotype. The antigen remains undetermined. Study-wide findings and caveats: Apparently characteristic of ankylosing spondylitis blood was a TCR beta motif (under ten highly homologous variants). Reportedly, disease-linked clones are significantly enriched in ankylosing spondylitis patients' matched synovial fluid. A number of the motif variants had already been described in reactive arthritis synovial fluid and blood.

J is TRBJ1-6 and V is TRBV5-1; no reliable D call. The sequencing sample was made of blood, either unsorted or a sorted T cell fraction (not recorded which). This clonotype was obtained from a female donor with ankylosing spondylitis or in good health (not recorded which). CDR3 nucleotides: TGCGCCAGCAGGAATAACAGCCGCTCCTATAATTCACCCCTCCACTTT. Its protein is CASRNNSRSYNSPLHF.